This T cell receptor beta chain came from a study of response to subunit inactivated influenza vaccine. TCRdb independently ran MiXCR on the RT-PCR reads; one entry per CDR3 protein. The data show 500,000 or so distinct CDR3 sequences, with more than 15% seen just once and about 3% held by the top ten. Between the trimmed V and J ends, which lost 2 bases and 6 bases, there was a span of 8 bases. This CDR3 has 13 residues. In regard to this clonotype: Its antigen remains unidentified.

Overall study findings and caveats: That few new T cells are recruited by each seasonal influenza vaccination was the authors' suggestion.

The receptor comes from a man aged 50 to 75 who received an inactivated influenza vaccine. Sequencing was performed on CD4+ T cells sorted from PBMCs, taken roughly 24 months after vaccination. The chain couples TRBV12-3 or TRBV12-4 to TRBJ2-1; D not resolved. The CDR3 nucleotides are TGTGCCAGCAGTTTAAGGTCATTCAATGAGCAGTTCTTC. It translates to CASSLRSFNEQFF.